Listed below are T cell receptor beta chains from one sample, sequenced in a study of cytomegalovirus exposure and HLA in healthy donors. Clones were sequenced by immunoSEQ multiplex PCR, and TCRdb holds only the in-frame ones, with some missing. The sample consists of 150,000 to 200,000 clones, more than 75% of them appearing once. Sequencing was performed on PBMCs. These receptors originate from a man between 18 and 35 years old in good health and CMV-seronegative. CDR3s include the opening cysteine and the closing phenylalanine or tryptophan. A D gene is named only where the DNA matches it firmly. Clone size appears in some rows only: once, few, many, or a class for an expanded clone.

cdr3_aa: CASSLQDRVDTQYF; cdr3_nt: TGCGCCAGCAGCCTACAGGACCGCGTGGATACGCAGTATTTT; v_call: TRBV5-1; d_call: .; j_call: TRBJ2-3; clone_size: .
cdr3_aa: CASSGGQGPSTDTQYF; cdr3_nt: TGCGCCAGCAGTGGGGGACAGGGGCCTAGCACAGATACGCAGTATTTT; v_call: TRBV10-1; d_call: TRBD1; j_call: TRBJ2-3; clone_size: .
cdr3_aa: CASSLPGLAGNEQFF; cdr3_nt: TGTGCCAGCAGTTTGCCGGGACTAGCAGGCAATGAGCAGTTCTTC; v_call: TRBV27; d_call: TRBD2; j_call: TRBJ2-1; clone_size: .
cdr3_aa: CASSPSSGSAYNEQFF; cdr3_nt: TGCGCCAGCAGCCCCTCTAGCGGGAGCGCTTACAATGAGCAGTTCTTC; v_call: TRBV4-1; d_call: TRBD2; j_call: TRBJ2-1; clone_size: .
cdr3_aa: CASSQAEGGGLDKNIQYF; cdr3_nt: TGTGCCAGCAGCCAAGCTGAAGGAGGGGGCTTGGACAAAAACATTCAGTACTTC; v_call: TRBV4-2; d_call: .; j_call: TRBJ2-4; clone_size: .
cdr3_aa: CASSFQGASTEAFF; cdr3_nt: TGTGCCAGCAGCTTCCAGGGGGCGAGCACTGAAGCTTTCTTT; v_call: TRBV7-2; d_call: TRBD1; j_call: TRBJ1-1; clone_size: once
cdr3_aa: CSATGGPNEQFF; cdr3_nt: TGCAGCGCGACCGGGGGGCCGAATGAGCAGTTCTTC; v_call: TRBV29-1; d_call: .; j_call: TRBJ2-1; clone_size: once
cdr3_aa: CASKAGRNTGELFF; cdr3_nt: TGTGCCAGTAAGGCGGGCCGGAACACCGGGGAGCTGTTTTTT; v_call: TRBV19; d_call: .; j_call: TRBJ2-2; clone_size: .
cdr3_aa: CASSSLAVGGYNEQFF; cdr3_nt: TGTGCCAGCTCTTCCTTAGCGGTGGGGGGCTACAATGAGCAGTTCTTC; v_call: TRBV18; d_call: .; j_call: TRBJ2-1; clone_size: .
cdr3_aa: CASSSLDMHRYAGTQYF; cdr3_nt: TGTGCCAGCAGCTCACTCGATATGCACAGATACGCAGGTACGCAGTATTTT; v_call: TRBV5-4; d_call: .; j_call: TRBJ2-3; clone_size: .
cdr3_aa: CSISFPAGLALKLADTQYF; cdr3_nt: TGCAGCATCTCATTTCCGGCCGGACTAGCGCTCAAGCTGGCAGATACGCAGTATTTT; v_call: TRBV29-1; d_call: TRBD2; j_call: TRBJ2-3; clone_size: .
cdr3_aa: CASLTAGLTRNYGYTF; cdr3_nt: TGTGCCAGCCTGACCGCTGGGCTCACCCGGAACTATGGCTACACCTTC; v_call: TRBV28; d_call: .; j_call: TRBJ1-2; clone_size: .
cdr3_aa: CASSSVSTDTQYF; cdr3_nt: TGCGCCAGCAGCTCAGTTAGCACAGATACGCAGTATTTT; v_call: TRBV4-1; d_call: .; j_call: TRBJ2-3; clone_size: .
cdr3_aa: CASSYAEAGELFF; cdr3_nt: TGTGCCAGCAGTTATGCGGAGGCCGGGGAGCTGTTTTTT; v_call: TRBV6-5; d_call: .; j_call: TRBJ2-2; clone_size: .
cdr3_aa: CASSTYGLALDTQYF; cdr3_nt: TGTGCCAGTAGTACCTACGGACTAGCGCTAGATACGCAGTATTTT; v_call: TRBV19; d_call: TRBD2; j_call: TRBJ2-3; clone_size: .
cdr3_aa: CASSLGDLYYNEQFF; cdr3_nt: TGTGCCAGCAGTTTGGGAGACTTGTACTACAATGAGCAGTTCTTC; v_call: TRBV28; d_call: .; j_call: TRBJ2-1; clone_size: .
cdr3_aa: CASEGQGPDEQYF; cdr3_nt: TGTGCCAGCGAGGGACAGGGCCCCGACGAGCAGTACTTC; v_call: TRBV5-4; d_call: TRBD1; j_call: TRBJ2-7; clone_size: .
cdr3_aa: CAWALQDREAFF; cdr3_nt: TGTGCCTGGGCCCTCCAGGACAGGGAAGCTTTCTTT; v_call: TRBV30; d_call: TRBD1; j_call: TRBJ1-1; clone_size: .
cdr3_aa: CASSLLGGGSYEQYF; cdr3_nt: TGTGCCAGCAGCTTGTTGGGCGGAGGAAGCTACGAGCAGTACTTC; v_call: TRBV5-6; d_call: .; j_call: TRBJ2-7; clone_size: .
cdr3_aa: CASSRSRSAGATDGYTF; cdr3_nt: TGTGCCAGCAGCCGAAGTCGGTCGGCAGGGGCAACTGATGGCTACACCTTC; v_call: TRBV7-2; d_call: .; j_call: TRBJ1-2; clone_size: .
cdr3_aa: CASMMGGTVVDTDTQYF; cdr3_nt: TGTGCCAGCATGATGGGGGGTACGGTTGTTGATACAGATACGCAGTATTTT; v_call: TRBV28; d_call: .; j_call: TRBJ2-3; clone_size: .
cdr3_aa: CASSPRNSEEQFF; cdr3_nt: TGTGCCAGCAGCCCCCGAAACTCCGAGGAGCAGTTCTTC; v_call: TRBV7-6; d_call: .; j_call: TRBJ2-1; clone_size: once
cdr3_aa: CASSLRTGAVVAGELFF; cdr3_nt: TGCGCCAGCAGCTTAAGGACAGGGGCTGTAGTAGCCGGGGAGCTGTTTTTT; v_call: TRBV5-1; d_call: TRBD1; j_call: TRBJ2-2; clone_size: .
cdr3_aa: CASVFGGAANEKLFF; cdr3_nt: TGTGCCAGCGTTTTTGGGGGGGCGGCTAATGAAAAACTGTTTTTT; v_call: TRBV2; d_call: .; j_call: TRBJ1-4; clone_size: .
cdr3_aa: CASRRYRGSNNSPLHF; cdr3_nt: TGCGCCAGCAGACGTTACAGGGGGTCAAATAATTCACCCCTCCACTTT; v_call: TRBV10-2; d_call: TRBD1; j_call: TRBJ1-6; clone_size: .
cdr3_aa: CASSFSGASETQYF; cdr3_nt: TGTGCCAGCAGTTTTAGCGGAGCGTCGGAGACCCAGTACTTC; v_call: TRBV6-5; d_call: .; j_call: TRBJ2-5; clone_size: .
cdr3_aa: CASSFPRGQENTGELFF; cdr3_nt: TGCGCCAGCAGCTTTCCCCGGGGACAGGAGAACACCGGGGAGCTGTTTTTT; v_call: TRBV5-1; d_call: TRBD1; j_call: TRBJ2-2; clone_size: .
cdr3_aa: CASSYSAEIYGYTF; cdr3_nt: TGTGCCAGCAGTTACTCGGCAGAAATTTATGGCTACACCTTC; v_call: TRBV6-5; d_call: .; j_call: TRBJ1-2; clone_size: once
cdr3_aa: CASSRDWGRTGELFF; cdr3_nt: TGTGCCAGCAGCCGGGACTGGGGCCGTACCGGGGAGCTGTTTTTT; v_call: TRBV7-6; d_call: .; j_call: TRBJ2-2; clone_size: .
cdr3_aa: CASSLVPLSSGNTIYF; cdr3_nt: TGTGCCAGCAGCTTAGTACCCCTGAGCTCTGGAAACACCATATATTTT; v_call: TRBV7-8; d_call: .; j_call: TRBJ1-3; clone_size: .
cdr3_aa: CASSKDRGQGAWVNQPQHF; cdr3_nt: TGTGCCAGCAGCAAAGATAGGGGGCAGGGGGCCTGGGTCAATCAGCCCCAGCATTTT; v_call: TRBV21-1; d_call: .; j_call: TRBJ1-5; clone_size: .
cdr3_aa: CASSILGDEQYF; cdr3_nt: TGTGCCAGCAGTATCCTCGGGGACGAGCAGTACTTC; v_call: TRBV28; d_call: .; j_call: TRBJ2-7; clone_size: .
cdr3_aa: CASSLLGQGSSGNTIYF; cdr3_nt: TGTGCCAGCAGCTTATTAGGACAGGGATCTTCTGGAAACACCATATATTTT; v_call: TRBV7-2; d_call: TRBD1; j_call: TRBJ1-3; clone_size: .
cdr3_aa: CASGVRGYTEAFF; cdr3_nt: TGTGCCAGCGGAGTGAGGGGGTACACTGAAGCTTTCTTT; v_call: TRBV27; d_call: .; j_call: TRBJ1-1; clone_size: .
cdr3_aa: CASSAPGLAGGDTQYF; cdr3_nt: TGTGCCAGCAGTGCCCCCGGACTAGCGGGGGGTGATACGCAGTATTTT; v_call: TRBV27; d_call: TRBD2; j_call: TRBJ2-3; clone_size: few
cdr3_aa: CASSLGGGHTGELFF; cdr3_nt: TGCGCCAGCAGCTTGGGAGGGGGCCACACCGGGGAGCTGTTTTTT; v_call: TRBV5-1; d_call: TRBD1; j_call: TRBJ2-2; clone_size: .
cdr3_aa: CASSYGNTGAIYF; cdr3_nt: TGTGCCAGCAGTTACGGGAATACAGGGGCCATATATTTT; v_call: TRBV6-5; d_call: TRBD1; j_call: TRBJ1-3; clone_size: .
cdr3_aa: CASSRLAGSYNEQFF; cdr3_nt: TGTGCCAGCAGCCGACTAGCCGGTTCCTACAATGAGCAGTTCTTC; v_call: TRBV7-2; d_call: TRBD2; j_call: TRBJ2-1; clone_size: .
cdr3_aa: CAISVRTNEKLFF; cdr3_nt: TGTGCCATCTCCGTCCGGACTAATGAAAAACTGTTTTTT; v_call: TRBV4-2; d_call: .; j_call: TRBJ1-4; clone_size: .
cdr3_aa: CASSFGQGNTGELFF; cdr3_nt: TGTGCCAGCAGCTTTGGACAGGGGAACACCGGGGAGCTGTTTTTT; v_call: TRBV5-4; d_call: TRBD1; j_call: TRBJ2-2; clone_size: .
cdr3_aa: CASRTGFPYEQYF; cdr3_nt: TGTGCCAGCAGAACAGGATTCCCCTACGAGCAGTACTTC; v_call: TRBV6-1; d_call: .; j_call: TRBJ2-7; clone_size: .
cdr3_aa: CASSYRNLGAETQYF; cdr3_nt: TGTGCCAGCAGTTACCGCAACCTGGGGGCTGAGACCCAGTACTTC; v_call: TRBV6-6; d_call: .; j_call: TRBJ2-5; clone_size: .
cdr3_aa: CASSVGTGANRQYF; cdr3_nt: TGTGCCAGCAGCGTGGGGACAGGGGCTAATAGGCAGTATTTT; v_call: TRBV5-5; d_call: TRBD1; j_call: TRBJ2-3; clone_size: .
cdr3_aa: CASSFSMAGLSYEQYF; cdr3_nt: TGTGCCAGCAGTTTTTCGATGGCAGGGCTCTCCTACGAGCAGTACTTC; v_call: TRBV28; d_call: .; j_call: TRBJ2-7; clone_size: .
cdr3_aa: CASSQVSGGLETQYF; cdr3_nt: TGCGCCAGCAGCCAAGTTAGCGGGGGCTTAGAGACCCAGTACTTC; v_call: TRBV4-1; d_call: TRBD2; j_call: TRBJ2-5; clone_size: .
cdr3_aa: CASSLVRGATEAFF; cdr3_nt: TGCGCCAGCAGCTTGGTGCGGGGGGCGACTGAAGCTTTCTTT; v_call: TRBV5-1; d_call: .; j_call: TRBJ1-1; clone_size: .
cdr3_aa: CASMTDRANEQFF; cdr3_nt: TGTGCCAGCATGACGGACAGGGCGAATGAGCAGTTCTTC; v_call: TRBV2; d_call: TRBD1; j_call: TRBJ2-1; clone_size: .
cdr3_aa: CASSPPSGYSNQPQHF; cdr3_nt: TGTGCCAGCTCACCTCCTTCAGGGTATAGCAATCAGCCCCAGCATTTT; v_call: TRBV18; d_call: .; j_call: TRBJ1-5; clone_size: .
cdr3_aa: CASSLLASSNQPQHF; cdr3_nt: TGTGCCAGCAGTTTATTGGCAAGTAGCAATCAGCCCCAGCATTTT; v_call: TRBV27; d_call: .; j_call: TRBJ1-5; clone_size: once
cdr3_aa: CASSPPGGIYNEQFF; cdr3_nt: TGTGCCAGCTCACCACCTGGGGGGATCTACAATGAGCAGTTCTTC; v_call: TRBV18; d_call: .; j_call: TRBJ2-1; clone_size: .
cdr3_aa: CASSSSSGGRNEQFF; cdr3_nt: TGTGCCAGCAGCTCATCTAGCGGGGGGCGCAATGAGCAGTTCTTC; v_call: TRBV7-9; d_call: TRBD2; j_call: TRBJ2-1; clone_size: .
cdr3_aa: CASSAFRVGSTDTQYF; cdr3_nt: TGTGCCAGCAGTGCTTTCAGGGTTGGTAGCACAGATACGCAGTATTTT; v_call: TRBV6-1; d_call: .; j_call: TRBJ2-3; clone_size: .
cdr3_aa: CASSPGDGTKNIQYF; cdr3_nt: TGTGCCAGCTCACCCGGCGACGGGACCAAAAACATTCAGTACTTC; v_call: TRBV18; d_call: .; j_call: TRBJ2-4; clone_size: .
cdr3_aa: CASSGDRGRTGELFF; cdr3_nt: TGTGCCAGCAGTGGTGACAGGGGGAGGACCGGGGAGCTGTTTTTT; v_call: TRBV6-1; d_call: TRBD1; j_call: TRBJ2-2; clone_size: .
cdr3_aa: CAIWNRAGNTIYF; cdr3_nt: TGTGCCATCTGGAACAGGGCTGGAAACACCATATATTTT; v_call: TRBV6-5; d_call: .; j_call: TRBJ1-3; clone_size: few
cdr3_aa: CASSQRQGALQPQHF; cdr3_nt: TGTGCCAGCAGCCAACGACAGGGGGCGCTGCAGCCCCAGCATTTT; v_call: TRBV7-2; d_call: TRBD1; j_call: TRBJ1-5; clone_size: once
cdr3_aa: CASSLAQGDEKLFF; cdr3_nt: TGCGCCAGCAGCTTGGCACAGGGGGATGAAAAACTGTTTTTT; v_call: TRBV5-1; d_call: TRBD1; j_call: TRBJ1-4; clone_size: .